A single sample gave rise to the 32 T cell receptor beta chains below, sequenced in a study of T-cell reconstitution after alpha-beta-depleted transplantation in children. Unique molecular identifiers were used to barcode this TCRbeta library. One entry per CDR3 protein results from TCRdb running MiXCR on the PCR reads. Here the sample spans 450,000 to 600,000 distinct CDR3 sequences, about 33% being singletons. Sequenced here: PBMCs from the stem cell graft donor, sampled from the stem cell graft. Source of these receptors: a human donor who donated a stem cell graft to a child with aplastic anemia.

The CDR3 region has the DNA TGTGCCAGCACCGAACCAGACTTGTCCCAGTTCTTC. Translation gives CASTEPDLSQFF. The chain links TRBV7-9 to TRBJ2-1; D is unclear. Germline V gene data show CDR1 as SEHNR and CDR2 as FQNEAQ (reference sequence). Between the trimmed V and J ends, which lost 7 bases and 13 bases, there was a span of 17 bases. The CDR3 consists of 12 residues.

This sequence joins TRBV18 and TRBJ2-3, with D perhaps matching TRBD2 (5 bases). The CDR3 covers 15 residues. V was cut by 3 bases and J by 2 bases, with 12 bases left in between. Germline V gives CDR1 KGHSH, CDR2 LQKENI. The CDR3 nucleotides read TGTGCCAGCTCACCTTTTGCCGGGAACACAGATACGCAGTATTTT. Protein: CASSPFAGNTDTQYF.

This clonotype showed up just a few times. J is TRBJ1-2 and V is TRBV4-3; 8 nucleotides line up with TRBD1. The CDR3 loop spans 14 amino acids. V lost 8 bases and J lost 2; bases outside the gene matches: 7. Germline V gene data show CDR1 as LGHNA and CDR2 as YSLEER. The CDR3 coding sequence is TGCGCCAGCGGGCAGGGGGCGAGAAACTATGGCTACACCTTC. Its protein product is CASGQGARNYGYTF.

J is TRBJ2-1 and V is TRBV5-1; 10 bases match TRBD2. After removal of 1 base from V and 4 bases from J, the junction contained 11 bases not matched to a gene. The CDR3 spans 18 residues. Per germline, CDR1 SGHRS and CDR2 YFSETQ. The CDR3 loop reads CASSLYPQQREGYNEQFF. The CDR3 region has the DNA TGCGCCAGCAGCTTGTATCCCCAGCAGCGGGAGGGATACAATGAGCAGTTCTTC.

This clonotype showed up just a few times. V is TRBV12-3 or TRBV12-4 and J is TRBJ2-3; D is possibly TRBD1 (6 bases). The ends were cut back, 5 bases at V and 0 bases at J, with 15 bases in the middle. The CDR3 runs to 16 residues. The DNA for the CDR3 is TGTGCCAGCAGTCCACGTAGGACAGCGAGCACAGATACGCAGTATTTT. Amino acids: CASSPRRTASTDTQYF.

This clonotype was seen at least ten times. The genes are TRBV20-1 and TRBJ2-4, with a possible D match to TRBD2 (5 bases). The CDR3 contains 16 residues. Between the trimmed V and J ends, which lost 3 bases and 0 bases, there was a span of 15 bases. Looked up from germline, CDR1 is DFQATT and CDR2 is SNEGSKA (reference sequence). This CDR3 reads CSASVDYVGAKNIQYF. The CDR3 nucleotides read TGCAGTGCTAGCGTAGACTACGTCGGAGCCAAAAACATTCAGTACTTC.

This clonotype occurred a few times. V and J are TRBV7-9 and TRBJ1-1; tentative D call: TRBD1 (5 bases). The CDR3 loop spans 15 amino acids. V was cut by 2 bases and J by 11 bases, with 21 bases left in between. Germline CDR1 and CDR2: SEHNR and FQNEAQ (reference sequence). The CDR3 loop is CASSLFTRVGAQAFF. DNA for the CDR3: TGTGCCAGCAGCTTATTCACGCGGGTCGGGGCGCAGGCTTTCTTT.

This clonotype has only a few counts. This chain connects TRBV15 to TRBJ2-3; D not resolved. Germline lookup yields CDR1 LNHNV and CDR2 YYDKDF (reference sequence). With 1 base removed from V and 0 bases from J, the gap between germline ends came to 11 bases. This CDR3 contains 16 residues. CDR3 amino acids: CATSRVGTPSTDTQYF. The CDR3 coding sequence is TGTGCCACCAGCAGAGTGGGCACGCCTAGCACAGATACGCAGTATTTT.

This clonotype has just a few counts. The chain employs TRBV10-3 and TRBJ2-3, with D possibly being TRBD2 (5 bases). Germline V gene sequence: CDR1 ENHRY, CDR2 SYGVKD. This CDR3 contains 17 residues. Trimming shortened V by 4 bases and J by 6 bases, and 23 bases separated the two germline ends. This CDR3 reads CAISAGSLRSLSDTQYF. The CDR3 nucleotides read TGTGCCATCAGTGCGGGGAGTTTGAGGTCGCTGAGTGATACGCAGTATTTT.

This clonotype appeared a few times. The chain's CDR3 is CASSLGPDYGYTF. As DNA, the CDR3 is TGTGCCAGCAGCCTGGGACCGGACTATGGCTACACCTTC. The V gene is TRBV7-8, the J gene TRBJ1-2, with a weak D call TRBD1 (5 bases). CDR1 SGHVS and CDR2 FQNEAQ come from the germline V gene. The CDR3 consists of 13 residues. V was trimmed by 5 bases and J by 3 bases, leaving 10 bases between them.

The V call is TRBV28, the J call TRBJ2-6, with a possible D match to TRBD2 (6 bases). CDR3 length: 14 amino acids. Germline CDR1 is MDHEN and CDR2 is SYDVKM. The V end was cut by 7 bases, the J end by 4 bases, with 11 bases between. The CDR3 here is CASISGDGANVLTF. CDR3 sequence (DNA): TGTGCCAGCATATCGGGGGACGGGGCCAACGTCCTGACTTTC.

This clonotype came up a few times. The chain recombines TRBV5-5 with TRBJ2-3; D ambiguous. The V and J ends lost 0 bases and 0 bases respectively, with 11 bases between them. Germline loops: CDR1 SGHKS, CDR2 YYEKEE (reference sequence). This CDR3 has 16 amino acids. CDR3 DNA sequence: TGTGCCAGCAGCTTGGGGGTGCCTTCTAGCACAGATACGCAGTATTTT. It specifies CASSLGVPSSTDTQYF.

The chain uses TRBV30 and TRBJ2-3; no clear D gene. Germline-derived CDR1 and CDR2 are GTSNPN and SVGIG (reference sequence). This CDR3 spans 12 amino acids. Trimming took 7 bases from V and 2 from J, leaving 10 bases between them. CDR3: CAFDSFTDTQYF. The CDR3 DNA is TGTGCCTTCGACTCCTTCACAGATACGCAGTATTTT.

This clonotype was seen a few times. The rearrangement links TRBV28 to TRBJ2-7; D may match TRBD1 or TRBD2 (5 bases each). Germline V lookup: CDR1 MDHEN, CDR2 SYDVKM. The CDR3 has 15 residues. V lost 2 bases to trimming and J lost 6 bases, with 17 bases between them. This chain's CDR3 is CASSLGTTRAGEQYF. CDR3 nucleotide sequence: TGTGCCAGCAGTTTAGGTACTACCAGGGCGGGCGAGCAGTACTTC.

The chain is built from TRBV27 and TRBJ2-7, with D possibly TRBD2 on 5 matching bases. V was pared by 8 bases and J by 0 bases, with 20 bases between. The length of the CDR3 is 16 residues. Germline values: CDR1 MNHEY, CDR2 SMNVEV (reference sequence). The CDR3 loop is CASGGSGRISSYEQYF. The CDR3 DNA reads TGTGCCAGCGGAGGTTCTGGACGGATTAGCTCCTACGAGCAGTACTTC.

This clonotype was recorded a few times. V gene TRBV29-1 combines with J gene TRBJ1-1; possibly TRBD1 for D (5 bases). CDR3 length equals 13 residues. CDR1 and CDR2 (germline): SQVTM, ANQGSEA. Trimming cost V 7 bases and J 6 bases, with 18 bases left between them. The CDR3 loop reads CSAAGQAIAEAFF. CDR3 nucleotide sequence: TGCAGCGCCGCGGGGCAGGCGATTGCTGAAGCTTTCTTT.

There are a few counts of this clonotype. The CDR3 DNA reads TGTGCCAGCAGCGTAGGGACCACCTCCGGGGAGCAGTTCTTC. Amino acids: CASSVGTTSGEQFF. The V and J genes are TRBV9 and TRBJ2-1, with D unclear. This CDR3 is 14 amino acids long. V lost 0 bases, J lost 10 bases, and 14 bases lay in between. Looked up from germline, CDR1 is SGDLS and CDR2 is YYNGEE.

The chain couples TRBV9 to TRBJ2-5; D is perhaps TRBD2 (6 bases). Trimming stripped 2 bases from V and 1 base from J, with 18 bases between. CDR3 length: 17 residues. Per germline, CDR1 SGDLS and CDR2 YYNGEE. CDR3 sequence reads: CASSVSVGRGAQETQYF. The CDR3 bases are TGTGCCAGCAGCGTGTCGGTCGGTCGCGGGGCCCAAGAGACCCAGTACTTC.

This CDR3 is CATSSGSGRPPDTQYF. In nucleotides, the CDR3 is TGTGCCACCAGCAGTGGAAGCGGGAGGCCCCCGGATACGCAGTATTTT. The rearrangement links TRBV15 to TRBJ2-3; 9 nucleotides agree with TRBD2. Germline trimming cut 3 bases from V and 6 bases from J; bases unmatched to any gene: 10. This CDR3 region has 16 residues. Germline V gene sequence: CDR1 LNHNV, CDR2 YYDKDF (reference sequence).

This clonotype appeared a few times. This chain connects TRBV5-1 to TRBJ1-1, with a tentative D call TRBD1 (6 bases). CDR3 size: 13 residues. Deletions cut 3 bases from V and 4 bases from J, with 10 bases between. CDR1 is SGHRS and CDR2 is YFSETQ in the germline V gene. The chain's CDR3 is CASSYREITEAFF. CDR3 coding DNA: TGCGCCAGCAGCTACAGGGAAATCACTGAAGCTTTCTTT.

The CDR3 loop reads CASSPWDSNEQFF. The CDR3 region has the DNA TGTGCCAGCAGCCCCTGGGACTCGAATGAGCAGTTCTTC. The gene calls are TRBV11-3 and TRBJ2-1, with D possibly TRBD2 on 6 matching bases. Germline CDR1 SGHNT, CDR2 YENEEA. There are 13 residues in the CDR3. The V and J ends lost 5 bases and 7 bases respectively, with 12 bases between them.

The gene calls are TRBV5-1 and TRBJ1-5, with 7 nucleotides matching TRBD1. The CDR3 has 15 amino acids. Losses at the gene ends were 0 bases for V and 6 bases for J; bases not matched to a gene: 6. Germline V gene data show CDR1 as SGHRS and CDR2 as YFSETQ. DNA of the CDR3: TGCGCCAGCAGCTTGGACAGGGGAGAGGGTCAGCCCCAGCATTTT. Residues: CASSLDRGEGQPQHF. The variable domain in full, completed from reference TRBV5-1 and TRBJ1-5, reads KAGVTQTPRYLIKTRGQQVTLSCSPISGHRSVSWYQQTPGQGLQFLFEYFSETQRNKGNFPGRFSGRQFSNSRSEMNVSTLELGDSALYLCASSLDRGEGQPQHFGDGTRLSIL.

V usage is TRBV12-3 or TRBV12-4 and J usage is TRBJ2-2; TRBD2 agrees at 9 bases. After removal of 2 bases from V and 6 bases from J, the junction contained 16 bases not matched to a gene. This CDR3 has 19 amino acids. CDR3 region: CASSLFKGGLAGFAGELFF. CDR3 DNA: TGTGCCAGCAGTTTATTTAAGGGGGGGCTAGCGGGGTTTGCCGGGGAGCTGTTTTTT.

The rearrangement joins TRBV20-1 to TRBJ1-2; 11 bases match TRBD1. The CDR3 spans 11 residues. Germline lookup yields CDR1 DFQATT and CDR2 SNEGSKA (reference sequence). Trimming took 5 bases from V and 11 from J; bases not matched to a gene: 4. The CDR3 sequence is CSAWTGGGYTF. CDR3 bases: TGCAGTGCTTGGACAGGGGGCGGGTACACCTTC.

The rearrangement uses TRBV5-1 and TRBJ2-3, with 7 bases lining up with TRBD2. The germline gives CDR1 SGHRS, CDR2 YFSETQ. The ends lost 6 bases at V and 0 bases at J; junction bases unmatched: 7. There are 15 residues in the CDR3. CDR3 sequence: CASTVLASSTDTQYF. The CDR3 coding sequence is TGCGCCAGCACCGTACTAGCGTCTAGCACAGATACGCAGTATTTT.

This clonotype has a handful of counts. The V gene is TRBV12-3 or TRBV12-4, the J gene TRBJ2-7; D gene uncertain. The V gene lost 3 bases and the J gene lost 9 bases, with 12 bases spanning the gap. The CDR3 is 12 residues long. CDR3 in amino acids: CASSFGPDWQYF. DNA of the CDR3: TGTGCCAGCAGTTTTGGTCCTGACTGGCAGTACTTC.

Concerning this clonotype: Its ends do not fully match the called genes, so a read error is possible. As DNA, the CDR3 is TGTGTCAGCAGCTCTACCATCGACAGGGTCGGAGAGACCCAGTACTTC. Amino acid sequence: CVSSSTIDRVGETQYF. V is TRBV28 and J is TRBJ2-5, with 7 bases that match TRBD1. This CDR3 has 16 amino acids. CDR1 and CDR2 (germline): MDHEN, SYDVKM.

The V and J genes are TRBV5-4 and TRBJ2-3; 10 bases agree with TRBD2. The V segment lost 0 bases and the J segment 0 bases; nucleotides outside the gene matches: 4. This CDR3 contains 17 residues. Germline V CDR1 and CDR2: SGHNT, YYREEE (reference sequence). The DNA for the CDR3 is TGTGCCAGCAGCTTGGGTCCTAGCGGGAGTAGCACAGATACGCAGTATTTT. This codes for CASSLGPSGSSTDTQYF.

V usage is TRBV7-2 and J usage is TRBJ2-3, with D perhaps matching TRBD1 (6 bases). The CDR3 is 17 residues long. Trimming shortened V by 3 bases and J by 4 bases, and 20 bases separated the two germline ends. Germline CDR1 reads SGHTA; CDR2 reads FQGNSA. CDR3 in amino acids: CASSFRGPRGVADTQYF. DNA for the CDR3: TGTGCCAGCAGCTTCAGGGGACCTCGCGGAGTGGCAGATACGCAGTATTTT.

This clonotype was observed a handful of times. This sequence joins TRBV12-5 and TRBJ1-1, with D uncertain. The CDR3 totals 11 residues. Trimming cost V 4 bases and J 11 bases, with 11 bases left between them. The germline CDR1 and CDR2 sequences are LGHNT and FRNRAP. This CDR3 reads CASGSTGGAFF. The CDR3 DNA follows: TGTGCTAGTGGTTCGACGGGCGGGGCTTTCTTT.

This clonotype was seen a handful of times. The J gene is TRBJ1-1, the V gene TRBV19; D is possibly TRBD1 (6 bases). CDR3 length: 14 amino acids. Germline V CDR1 and CDR2: LNHDA, SQIVND (reference sequence). V was cut by 3 bases and J by 8 bases, with 16 bases left in between. The CDR3 reads CASSIPGASSEAFF. Written as DNA, the CDR3 is TGTGCCAGTAGTATCCCGGGGGCTAGCTCCGAAGCTTTCTTT.

The chain links TRBV28 to TRBJ1-1; 8 bases match TRBD1. This CDR3 has 13 residues. V shed 5 bases and J 7 bases; nucleotides not matched to a gene: 6. Germline lookup yields CDR1 MDHEN and CDR2 SYDVKM. The CDR3 here is CASSGDRGIEAFF. CDR3 nucleotide sequence: TGTGCCAGCAGTGGAGACAGGGGAATTGAAGCTTTCTTT.